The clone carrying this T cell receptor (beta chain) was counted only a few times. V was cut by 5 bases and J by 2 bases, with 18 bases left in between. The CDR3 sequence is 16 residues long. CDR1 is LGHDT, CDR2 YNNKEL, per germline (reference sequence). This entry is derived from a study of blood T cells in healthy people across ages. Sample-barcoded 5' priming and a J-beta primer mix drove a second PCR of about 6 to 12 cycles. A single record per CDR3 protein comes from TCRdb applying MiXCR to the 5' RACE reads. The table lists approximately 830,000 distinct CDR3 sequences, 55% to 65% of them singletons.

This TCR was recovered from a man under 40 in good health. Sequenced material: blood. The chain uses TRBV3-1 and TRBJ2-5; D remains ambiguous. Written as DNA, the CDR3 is TGTGCCAGCAGCTCCGAAAGTAAGGGAATACAAGAGACCCAGTACTTC. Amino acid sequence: CASSSESKGIQETQYF.